These 20 T cell receptor beta chains came from one sample sequenced in a study of molecular identifiers for immune sequencing clone quantification. TCRdb redid the calling of the PCR reads with MiXCR, one entry per CDR3 protein. The data hold approximately 90,000 distinct CDR3 sequences, with roughly 21% observed a single time. Sequences were obtained from naive CD8+ T cells from blood, with Jurkat cell RNA spiked in. This sample's subset: FACS-sorted CD8+CD4-CCR7+CD45RA+ naive T cells. The receptor set was obtained from a human donor in good health. Some libraries in this study had Jurkat cell RNA spiked in.

This clonotype was seen at least ten times. The rearrangement joins TRBV7-3 to TRBJ2-1; weak D call: TRBD1 (5 bases). This CDR3 comprises 15 residues. The V gene's germline CDR1 is SGHTA and CDR2 FQGTGA. V was clipped by 3 bases and J by 0 bases, with 9 bases between them. The CDR3 DNA is TGTGCCAGCAGCTTTGGACATAACTCCTACAATGAGCAGTTCTTC. This codes for CASSFGHNSYNEQFF.

This clonotype was counted at least ten times. The rearrangement joins TRBV29-1 to TRBJ2-2, with a possible D match to TRBD1 (5 bases). The germline V and J ends were trimmed by 7 bases and 7 bases, with 16 bases remaining between them. CDR3 length: 13 residues. CDR1 SQVTM and CDR2 ANQGSEA come from the germline V gene. CDR3 nucleotide sequence: TGCAGCGCCGAAAGTACAGGTGGCGGGGAGCTGTTTTTT. Translating gives CSAESTGGGELFF.

This clonotype came up a few times. This chain joins TRBV14 and TRBJ2-7, with TRBD1 as a possible D gene (5 bases). Trimming shortened V by 1 base and J by 6 bases, and 10 bases separated the two germline ends. The CDR3 length is 13 residues. In germline, CDR1 is SGHDN, CDR2 FVKESK. This CDR3 is CASSQGQTSEQYF. The CDR3 bases are TGTGCCAGCAGCCAAGGACAGACATCCGAGCAGTACTTC.

Details on this clonotype: This may stem from a read error, because a much larger clone lies one nucleotide away. The genes are TRBV5-1 and TRBJ2-7; D is possibly TRBD1 or TRBD2 (5 bases each). This CDR3 comprises 14 residues. The ends were cut back, 5 bases at V and 0 bases at J, with 12 bases in the middle. Germline-derived CDR1 and CDR2 are SGHRS and YFSETQ. The DNA for the CDR3 is TGCGCCAGCAGGAGGGAGAGGGGCTCCTACGAGCAGTACTTC. Its translation: CASRRERGSYEQYF.

As concerns this clonotype: Sequence at one end of the junction differs from germline and may be a read error. CDR3 nucleotides: TGTGCTAGCAGCCCCACCACCAGCGGGGAGACCCGGTACTTC. It is translated as CASSPTTSGETRYF. The chain uses TRBV7-7 and TRBJ2-5; 7 nucleotides match TRBD2. CDR3 size: 14 residues. The germline V gene encodes CDR1 SSHAT and CDR2 FNYEAQ (reference sequence).

This clonotype was detected ten times or more. V is TRBV13 and J is TRBJ2-5; TRBD2 aligns across 9 bases. V shed 8 bases, J shed 3 bases, and the junction held 10 bases outside the gene matches. The CDR3 has 15 amino acids. Germline assignment: CDR1 PRHDT and CDR2 FYEKMQ (reference sequence). The CDR3 loop reads CASLTSSGIEETQYF. CDR3 in DNA: TGTGCCAGCTTAACGTCTAGCGGGATTGAAGAGACCCAGTACTTC.

A word on this clonotype: As the CDR3 is not closed by the conserved phenylalanine or tryptophan, this likely results from a read error. The chain is built from TRBV18 and TRBJ2-5, with D possibly TRBD2 on 5 matching bases. V dropped 1 base and J dropped 0 bases, with 18 bases sitting between them. The CDR3 consists of 18 residues. CDR1 is KGHSH, CDR2 LQKENI, per germline. CDR3 region: CASSPLRGLAENQETQYL. The CDR3 coding sequence is TGTGCCAGCTCACCACTCCGTGGTCTAGCAGAAAACCAAGAGACCCAGTACCTC.

This clonotype was seen ten or more times. The CDR3 DNA follows: TGTGCCAGCAGCCTAATCGGGACGACCTACAATGAGCAGTTCTTC. It codes for CASSLIGTTYNEQFF. The chain is built from TRBV7-2 and TRBJ2-1; D tentatively fits TRBD1 or TRBD2 (5 bases each). The CDR3 is 15 amino acids. Germline CDR1 and CDR2: SGHTA and FQGNSA. Trimming shortened V by 5 bases and J by 2 bases, and 13 bases separated the two germline ends.

This clonotype appeared many times. This chain joins TRBV4-3 and TRBJ2-3; unclear D gene. The germline V gene encodes CDR1 LGHNA and CDR2 YSLEER. This CDR3 is built from 13 residues. V shed 0 bases and J shed 13 bases, with 14 bases lying between them. The DNA of the CDR3 is TGCGCCAGCAGCCAAGATGGCCGGGCCCCGGAGTATTTT. Translation gives CASSQDGRAPEYF.

At least ten counts were recorded for this clonotype. The V call is TRBV12-3 or TRBV12-4, the J call TRBJ2-3; D is ambiguous. With 6 bases removed from V and 4 bases from J, the gap between germline ends came to 5 bases. The CDR3 spans 11 residues. The CDR3, as DNA: TGTGCCAGCAGCACAGCAGATACGCAGTATTTT. This translates into CASSTADTQYF.

This clonotype was seen ten or more times. Written as DNA, the CDR3 is TGTGCCAGTAGTCCCTCGACAGGGGACACCTACGAGCAGTACTTC. This translates into CASSPSTGDTYEQYF. This chain joins TRBV19 and TRBJ2-7, with 8 positions matching TRBD1. J gave up 2 bases and V 5 bases, and 8 bases lay outside the gene matches. Germline CDR1 and CDR2: LNHDA and SQIVND (reference sequence). CDR3 length: 15 residues.

This clonotype was counted ten times or more. This rearrangement joins TRBV27 to TRBJ2-3, with D unclear. The V gene lost 5 bases and the J gene lost 5 bases, with 11 bases spanning the gap. Germline CDR1 MNHEY, CDR2 SMNVEV (reference sequence). CDR3 length: 13 residues. CDR3 sequence (DNA): TGTGCCAGCAGTCTCCTGAAGGGAGATACGCAGTATTTT. Translating gives CASSLLKGDTQYF.

The CDR3 sequence is CASSIGHSGTEAFF. The CDR3 nucleotides are TGTGCCAGTAGTATTGGACACTCTGGGACTGAAGCTTTCTTT. The chain couples TRBV19 to TRBJ1-1; maybe TRBD1 (5 bases). This CDR3 has 14 residues. Germline V lookup: CDR1 LNHDA, CDR2 SQIVND (reference sequence). Deletions cut 3 bases from V and 5 bases from J, with 13 bases between. The whole variable domain, remainder taken from reference TRBV19 and TRBJ1-1, is DGGITQSPKYLFRKEGQNVTLSCEQNLNHDAMYWYRQDPGQGLRLIYYSQIVNDFQKGDIAEGYSVSREKKESFPLTVTSAQKNPTAFYLCASSIGHSGTEAFFGQGTRLTVV.

Concerning this clonotype: This may be a read error: a much more frequent sequence differs by one nucleotide. This sequence joins TRBV4-1 and TRBJ2-2, with D tentatively TRBD1 or TRBD2 (7 bases each). The CDR3 consists of 15 residues. Looked up from germline, CDR1 is MGHRA and CDR2 is YSYEKL. CDR3 bases: TGCGGCAGCAGCGGAGCGGGACAGAGCACCGGGGAGCTGTTTTTT. Its protein is CGSSGAGQSTGELFF.

This clonotype was seen a handful of times. This rearrangement joins TRBV6-6 to TRBJ2-5, with 8 bases matching TRBD2. Germline CDR1 reads MNHNY; CDR2 reads SVGAGI (reference sequence). Trimming took 5 bases from V and 1 from J; bases not matched to a gene: 6. The CDR3 spans 15 residues. Written as DNA, the CDR3 is TGTGCCAGCAGTATCTTAGCGGGACTCCAAGAGACCCAGTACTTC. Translated, it gives CASSILAGLQETQYF.

This clonotype was detected ten times or more. The V gene is TRBV13, the J gene TRBJ2-5; TRBD2 is a possible D gene (5 bases). Per germline, CDR1 PRHDT and CDR2 FYEKMQ (reference sequence). The CDR3 is 14 amino acids. Trimming took off 4 bases at V and 1 base at J, with 10 bases between the two ends. The CDR3 DNA reads as TGTGCCAGCAGCTACCAAAGCGGCCAAGAGACCCAGTACTTC. This encodes CASSYQSGQETQYF.

This clonotype was recorded a few times. The rearrangement joins TRBV7-9 to TRBJ2-7, with D possibly TRBD2 on 6 matching bases. Germline assignment: CDR1 SEHNR and CDR2 FQNEAQ (reference sequence). V gave up 5 bases and J gave up 10 bases, with 12 bases separating them. The CDR3 sequence is 11 residues long. The CDR3 here is CASSPGTLQYF. The CDR3 DNA follows: TGTGCCAGCAGCCCCGGGACTTTACAGTACTTC.

Turning to this clonotype: Possible read error: a much larger clone is one base away. The chain joins TRBV6-2 or TRBV6-3 to TRBJ1-1, with a weak D call TRBD1 (6 bases). This CDR3 is built from 14 residues. CDR1 and CDR2 (germline): MNHEY, SVGEGT. The CDR3 coding sequence is TGTGCCAGCAGTTCTCAGGGGATAAGCACTGAAGTTTTCTTT. This gives the protein CASSSQGISTEVFF.

The rearrangement uses TRBV4-1 and TRBJ2-5, with D perhaps TRBD1 (5 bases). Trimming removed 0 bases at V and 3 bases at J, with 11 bases between. CDR1 is MGHRA and CDR2 is YSYEKL in the germline V gene. This CDR3 is 15 amino acids long. The DNA for the CDR3 is TGCGCCAGCAGCCAAGATTTAACAGGAGAAGAGACCCAGTACTTC. Translation: CASSQDLTGEETQYF.

Many counts were recorded for this clonotype. This rearrangement joins TRBV29-1 to TRBJ2-7; possibly TRBD2 for D (6 bases). Germline lookup yields CDR1 SQVTM and CDR2 ANQGSEA. CDR3 length: 12 amino acids. Trimming removed 4 bases at V and 2 bases at J, with 9 bases between. CDR3 region: CSVGGDTYEQYF. CDR3 coding DNA: TGCAGCGTTGGCGGGGATACCTACGAGCAGTACTTC.